The 26 T cell receptor beta chains below were found in one sample sequenced in a study of shared clonotypes between healthy human individuals. Some clones are missing from TCRdb's copy, which holds only in-frame ones; the method was immunoSEQ multiplex PCR. Of some 2,000,000 clones in the sample, around 95% were seen once. The specimen sequenced was naive CD4+ T cells sorted from blood. Subset noted: CD45RA+ positively selected. The source is a man aged 18 to 29 in good health.

This chain uses TRBV18 with TRBJ1-2, with TRBD1 identical over 9 bases. The length of the CDR3 is 14 residues. V gave up 4 bases and J gave up 8 bases; unmatched junction bases: 8. CDR1 and CDR2 (germline): KGHSH, LQKENI. The CDR3 is CASSRDRDLYGYTF. Written as DNA, the CDR3 is TGTGCCAGCTCACGGGACAGGGATTTATACGGCTACACCTTC.

The chain joins TRBV7-8 to TRBJ1-5, with D perhaps matching TRBD1 (5 bases). Germline lookup yields CDR1 SGHVS and CDR2 FQNEAQ. The V end was cut by 3 bases, the J end by 4 bases, with 10 bases between. The CDR3 loop spans 14 amino acids. The CDR3 nucleotides read TGTGCCAGCAGCTTTCCGGGGGGGAATCAGCCCCAGCATTTT. It yields the protein CASSFPGGNQPQHF.

The V and J genes are TRBV29-1 and TRBJ2-1; 9 bases map to TRBD1. The ends lost 2 bases at V and 7 bases at J; junction bases unmatched: 12. The CDR3 sequence is 16 residues long. The germline CDR1 and CDR2 sequences are SQVTM and ANQGSEA. CDR3 region: CSVESGGTGLRNEQFF. Here the CDR3 DNA reads TGCAGCGTTGAAAGTGGCGGGACAGGGTTAAGGAATGAGCAGTTCTTC.

The CDR3 region has the DNA TGTGCCAGCAGCGTAGATTCGATGGTGTGGGGAGAGACCCAGTACTTC. Amino acids: CASSVDSMVWGETQYF. The chain employs TRBV9 and TRBJ2-5; D is unresolved. The CDR3 runs to 16 residues. CDR1 is SGDLS, CDR2 YYNGEE, per germline. With 0 bases removed from V and 4 bases from J, the gap between germline ends came to 16 bases.

This rearrangement joins TRBV18 to TRBJ2-2; the D gene is possibly TRBD1 (5 bases). From germline, CDR1 is KGHSH and CDR2 LQKENI. This CDR3 region has 14 residues. V lost 6 bases and J 3 bases, leaving 11 bases between the germline ends. The CDR3 loop is CASSPQGYTGELFF. The CDR3 bases are TGTGCCAGCTCCCCCCAGGGATACACCGGGGAGCTGTTTTTT.

V is TRBV6-6 and J is TRBJ2-3; 7 positions agree with TRBD1. The CDR3 is 13 amino acids. J was trimmed by 2 bases and V by 8 bases; bases with no gene match: 4. Germline lookup yields CDR1 MNHNY and CDR2 SVGAGI (reference sequence). The DNA of the CDR3 is TGTGCCAGCCAACAGGGGATCACAGATACGCAGTATTTT. This codes for CASQQGITDTQYF.

The chain is built from TRBV29-1 and TRBJ2-1, with TRBD1 as a possible D gene (5 bases). Germline lookup yields CDR1 SQVTM and CDR2 ANQGSEA. The CDR3 is 12 amino acids. Trimming removed 7 bases from V and 6 bases from J, with 13 bases in between. The CDR3 DNA follows: TGCAGCGCCCGACAGACATTCAATGAGCAGTTCTTC. This encodes CSARQTFNEQFF.

Notes on this clone: At one boundary the junction diverges from the germline segment, which might be a read error. The rearrangement joins TRBV9 to TRBJ2-2, with 11 positions matching TRBD2. CDR1 and CDR2 (germline): SGDLS, YYNGEE. The CDR3 consists of 15 residues. CDR3 region: CASSGRALGTGELFF. Here the CDR3 DNA reads TGTGCCAGTAGCGGGAGGGCCTTGGGGACCGGGGAGCTGTTTTTT.

The chain couples TRBV7-8 to TRBJ1-6; D is ambiguous. Per germline, CDR1 SGHVS and CDR2 FQNEAQ. The V end was cut by 4 bases, the J end by 7 bases, with 8 bases between. CDR3 length equals 13 residues. The DNA for the CDR3 is TGTGCCAGCAGCTCTAGTAGGAATTCACCCCTCCACTTT. As protein: CASSSSRNSPLHF.

The rearrangement uses TRBV5-1 and TRBJ1-4; 9 nucleotides agree with TRBD1. V gave up 4 bases and J gave up 1 base; unmatched junction bases: 5. The CDR3 runs 16 residues. The germline V gene encodes CDR1 SGHRS and CDR2 YFSETQ. The DNA for the CDR3 is TGCGCCAGCAGCCCACAGGGGGCGCGAACTAATGAAAAACTGTTTTTT. This sequence encodes CASSPQGARTNEKLFF.

This chain uses TRBV7-9 with TRBJ2-5; tentatively, D is TRBD1 (5 bases). The germline V gene encodes CDR1 SEHNR and CDR2 FQNEAQ (reference sequence). V shed 5 bases and J shed 4 bases, with 14 bases lying between them. The CDR3 is made up of 14 amino acids. The CDR3: CASSPRESGETQYF. The CDR3 coding sequence is TGTGCCAGCAGCCCCAGGGAATCCGGAGAGACCCAGTACTTC.

This chain links TRBV6-1 with TRBJ2-7, with D possibly called TRBD1 or TRBD2 (5 bases each). CDR3 length: 12 residues. Germline-derived CDR1 and CDR2 are MNHNS and SASEGT. This CDR3 reads CANGGGTYEQYF. The CDR3 bases are TGTGCTAACGGTGGGGGAACCTACGAGCAGTACTTC.

This sequence joins TRBV11-2 and TRBJ1-4; D unclear. Looked up from germline, CDR1 is SGHAT and CDR2 is FQNNGV. V gave up 3 bases and J gave up 0 bases, with 11 bases separating them. The CDR3 contains 16 residues. The CDR3 is CASSFGVGSTNEKLFF. The CDR3 DNA sequence: TGTGCCAGCAGCTTCGGAGTCGGGTCAACTAATGAAAAACTGTTTTTT.

The chain carries TRBV30 and TRBJ2-1; tentative D call: TRBD2 (6 bases). The ends were cut back, 5 bases at V and 8 bases at J, with 25 bases in the middle. CDR1 is GTSNPN and CDR2 is SVGIG in the germline V gene (reference sequence). This CDR3 region has 16 residues. In nucleotides, the CDR3 is TGTGCCTGGGCCTCCGGCGCGGGGTATCGTTTGGATGAGCAGTTCTTC. This gives the protein CAWASGAGYRLDEQFF.

The chain is built from TRBV6-6 and TRBJ1-1; TRBD1 is a possible D gene (5 bases). This CDR3 is built from 14 residues. Trimming took off 2 bases at V and 4 bases at J, with 11 bases between the two ends. Per germline, CDR1 MNHNY and CDR2 SVGAGI (reference sequence). The CDR3 sequence is CASSYDLGLTEAFF. As DNA, the CDR3 is TGTGCCAGCAGTTACGATCTGGGGCTCACTGAAGCTTTCTTT.

The V call is TRBV30, the J call TRBJ2-4; maybe TRBD2 (5 bases). Germline V gene data show CDR1 as GTSNPN and CDR2 as SVGIG (reference sequence). V lost 0 bases to trimming and J lost 7 bases, with 10 bases between them. This CDR3 has 13 amino acids. The DNA of the CDR3 is TGTGCCTGGAGTGTCTCGTCGGGGAACATTCAGTACTTC. This encodes CAWSVSSGNIQYF.

The V call is TRBV29-1, the J call TRBJ1-1; D is unresolved. V shed 5 bases and J shed 1 base, with 11 bases lying between them. Germline-derived CDR1 and CDR2 are SQVTM and ANQGSEA. The CDR3 has 13 residues. The CDR3 protein is CSVPSRTNTEAFF. The CDR3 region has the DNA TGCAGCGTTCCCTCCAGGACGAACACTGAAGCTTTCTTT.

The rearrangement links TRBV5-1 to TRBJ1-2, with D unclear. Germline CDR1 reads SGHRS; CDR2 reads YFSETQ. The CDR3 totals 12 residues. V was trimmed by 4 bases and J by 6 bases, leaving 10 bases between them. In DNA form, the CDR3 reads TGCGCCAGCAGCCCCGAACAGAATGGCTACACCTTC. Its translation is CASSPEQNGYTF.

The chain employs TRBV18 and TRBJ1-2; D perhaps matches TRBD1 (5 bases). CDR3 length: 13 residues. From germline, CDR1 is KGHSH and CDR2 LQKENI. Trimming removed 3 bases at V and 7 bases at J, with 12 bases between. CDR3 sequence: CASSPSQVAGYTF. The CDR3 region has the DNA TGTGCCAGCTCACCTTCACAGGTCGCTGGCTACACCTTC.

This chain uses TRBV2 with TRBJ2-2; no clear D. CDR1 SNHLY and CDR2 FYNNEI come from the germline V gene. Deletions cut 7 bases from V and 7 bases from J, with 16 bases between. CDR3 length: 14 amino acids. The CDR3 DNA sequence: TGTGCCAGCAAATTAGGCAGGCACAACGGGGAGCTGTTTTTT. This encodes CASKLGRHNGELFF.

This chain joins TRBV6-6 and TRBJ2-2; TRBD2 matches 9 bases. The CDR3 is 16 residues long. Germline V gene lookup returns CDR1 MNHNY and CDR2 SVGAGI (reference sequence). The junction had 5 bases not matched to a gene; V was cut back by 4 bases and J by 2 bases. For the CDR3, the DNA is TGTGCCAGCAGTTCAAGACTAGCGGCCAACACCGGGGAGCTGTTTTTT. Its protein is CASSSRLAANTGELFF.

The rearrangement uses TRBV6-1 and TRBJ2-7; D is undetermined. Trimming removed 8 bases at V and 3 bases at J, with 8 bases between. The CDR3 spans 11 residues. Germline values: CDR1 MNHNS, CDR2 SASEGT. The CDR3 DNA is TGTGCCAGCTTGAACGGCTACGAGCAGTACTTC. Protein product: CASLNGYEQYF.

The chain has TRBV5-1 and TRBJ1-3; 9 positions agree with TRBD1. The CDR3 contains 17 residues. The germline gives CDR1 SGHRS, CDR2 YFSETQ. With 0 bases clipped from V and 0 bases from J, the junction kept 4 bases outside the gene matches. CDR3 nucleotides: TGCGCCAGCAGCTTGGCCGGGACAGGGAACTCTGGAAACACCATATATTTT. Its translation: CASSLAGTGNSGNTIYF.

The V gene is TRBV28, the J gene TRBJ1-2, with D hard to call. CDR3 length: 12 amino acids. V lost 4 bases and J lost 5, with 8 bases in between. CDR1 is MDHEN, CDR2 SYDVKM, per germline. CDR3 protein: CASSWPPYGYTF. The CDR3, as DNA: TGTGCCAGCAGTTGGCCACCGTATGGCTACACCTTC.

The rearrangement links TRBV2 to TRBJ1-2; tentatively, D is TRBD1 (6 bases). CDR1 and CDR2 (germline): SNHLY, FYNNEI. This CDR3 is 14 amino acids long. Trimming took 3 bases from V and 7 from J, leaving 15 bases between them. CDR3: CASSDSRGGGGYTF. In nucleotides, the CDR3 is TGTGCCAGCAGTGATAGCAGGGGCGGTGGTGGCTACACCTTC. Drawing the rest from reference TRBV2 and TRBJ1-2, the complete variable domain is EPEVTQTPSHQVTQMGQEVILRCVPISNHLYFYWYRQILGQKVEFLVSFYNNEISEKSEIFDDQFSVERPDGSNFTLKIRSTKLEDSAMYFCASSDSRGGGGYTFGSGTRLTVV.

The V gene is TRBV10-3, the J gene TRBJ1-5; 10 positions agree with TRBD1. Per the germline V gene, CDR1 is ENHRY and CDR2 is SYGVKD. The CDR3 is made up of 17 amino acids. Losses at the gene ends were 3 bases for V and 3 bases for J; bases not matched to a gene: 8. The CDR3 loop is CAISDLVGTGDNQPQHF. The CDR3 DNA sequence: TGTGCCATCAGTGATTTGGTCGGGACAGGGGACAATCAGCCCCAGCATTTT.